These T cell receptor beta chains were read from a single sample in a study of T-cell reconstitution after alpha-beta-depleted transplantation in children. TCRdb passed the PCR reads through MiXCR, listing each CDR3 protein once. Here the sample spans about 980,000 distinct CDR3 sequences, about 26% being singletons. Source: PBMCs, mostly from graft donor cells, taken 360 days after TCRalphabeta/CD19-depleted stem cell transplant. These receptors were taken from a boy under two years old who had a stem cell transplant for SCID, so the T cells may come from the graft donor. The CDR3 runs from the conserved cysteine through the conserved F or W. The D gene is left open where the match is weak. A clone size is listed for some rows: how often the clone was seen (once, few, many), or a class if it is expanded.

clone_size j_call cdr3_length d_call v_call cdr3_aa cdr3_nt
NA TRBJ2-1 17 TRBD2 TRBV11-2 CASSSGLAGFSYNEQFF TGTGCCAGCAGCTCGGGACTAGCGGGGTTTTCCTACAATGAGCAGTTCTTC
few TRBJ2-5 17 NA TRBV7-2 CASSRVPQANHQETQYF TGTGCCAGCAGCCGCGTCCCACAAGCCAACCACCAAGAGACCCAGTACTTC
few TRBJ2-7 13 NA TRBV20-1 CSASNQLSSEQYF TGCAGTGCTAGTAATCAGCTCTCTAGCGAGCAGTACTTC
few TRBJ2-7 14 NA TRBV12-3/TRBV12-4 CASSEGTVSYEQYF TGTGCCAGCAGCGAAGGGACGGTATCCTACGAGCAGTACTTC
once TRBJ2-3 16 NA TRBV7-9 CASSLLGLAEADTQYF TGTGCCAGCAGCTTATTGGGCCTTGCGGAGGCAGATACGCAGTATTTT
few TRBJ2-7 14 NA TRBV4-1 CASSLRGNDGEQYF TGCGCCAGCAGCCTGCGGGGTAATGATGGAGAGCAGTACTTC
NA TRBJ2-3 15 TRBD2 TRBV10-3 CAISESRTRTDTQYF TGTGCCATCAGTGAGAGCCGGACTAGGACAGATACGCAGTATTTT
NA TRBJ2-3 12 NA TRBV20-1 CSATDWADTQYF TGCAGTGCCACTGACTGGGCAGATACGCAGTATTTT
NA TRBJ1-1 13 NA TRBV7-9 CASSLHLQAPAFF TGTGCCAGCAGCTTACACTTGCAGGCTCCGGCTTTCTTT
many TRBJ2-1 14 TRBD1 TRBV15 CATSRARGYNEQFF TGTGCCACCAGCAGAGCCAGGGGGTACAATGAGCAGTTCTTC
NA TRBJ2-3 19 TRBD1 TRBV14 CASSQAGTVPFFYTDTQYF TGTGCCAGCAGCCAAGCCGGGACAGTACCATTCTTCTACACAGATACGCAGTATTTT
few TRBJ2-7 14 NA TRBV10-3 CAINGAGTPYEQYF TGTGCCATCAATGGAGCGGGGACACCCTACGAGCAGTACTTC
NA TRBJ1-5 13 NA TRBV5-1 CASSRAPGQPQHF TGCGCCAGCAGCAGAGCCCCGGGTCAGCCCCAGCATTTT
NA TRBJ2-1 14 NA TRBV12-3/TRBV12-4 CASSLADSYNEQFF TGTGCCAGCAGTTTAGCGGACTCCTACAATGAGCAGTTCTTC
few TRBJ2-7 13 NA TRBV27 CASSWRFPDEQYF TGTGCCAGCAGTTGGCGCTTTCCTGACGAGCAGTACTTC
NA TRBJ2-5 16 TRBD2 TRBV4-2 CASSQGTSGGRETQYF TGTGCCAGCAGCCAAGGAACTAGCGGGGGGCGGGAGACCCAGTACTTC
few TRBJ2-5 14 NA TRBV20-1 CSASIPGPQETQYF TGCAGTGCTAGTATACCGGGACCCCAAGAGACCCAGTACTTC
NA TRBJ2-2 15 NA TRBV7-8 CASSLWDGWSGELFF TGTGCCAGCAGCTTATGGGACGGATGGTCGGGGGAGCTGTTTTTT
few TRBJ1-4 14 TRBD1 TRBV20-1 CSARPRGQGQKLFF TGCAGTGCTAGACCCCGGGGACAGGGGCAAAAACTGTTTTTT
NA TRBJ2-4 16 NA TRBV13 CASSLGTGIFRNIQYF TGTGCCAGCAGCTTAGGGACAGGCATTTTTAGGAACATTCAGTACTTC
NA TRBJ2-3 15 NA TRBV7-3 CASSLGAGFTDTQYF TGTGCCAGCAGCTTAGGAGCGGGCTTCACAGATACGCAGTATTTT